The 10 T cell receptor beta chains reported below all come from one sample, sequenced in a study of beta chain features in type 1 diabetes. Sequencing targeted expressed TCRB transcripts, as all isolated RNA had been reverse transcribed. Sequenced by immunoSEQ multiplex PCR; TCRdb stores in-frame clones only, minus some. Among approximately 730,000 clones listed, over 10% were seen once. These receptors' targets are unknown. Findings and caveats of the study: TCRB CDR3 length was moderately but significantly reduced in all four CD4+ subsets of Type 1 diabetes patients.

The sequenced sample consisted of naive CD4+ T cells from blood. All receptors derive from a man between 18 and 29 years old with type 1 diabetes.

This clone occurred a few times. V usage is TRBV27 and J usage is TRBJ1-4; D possibly corresponds to TRBD1 (6 bases). Between the trimmed V and J ends, which lost 3 bases and 8 bases, there was a span of 10 bases. The CDR3 has 13 residues. The germline V gene encodes CDR1 MNHEY and CDR2 SMNVEV (reference sequence). CDR3 residues: CASSLDRAEKLFF. As DNA, the CDR3 is TGTGCCAGCAGTTTGGACAGAGCCGAAAAACTGTTTTTT.

The chain uses TRBV7-9 and TRBJ2-2; D is perhaps TRBD2 (5 bases). This CDR3 has 14 amino acids. V lost 1 base to trimming and J lost 7 bases, with 10 bases between them. The germline gives CDR1 SEHNR, CDR2 FQNEAQ (reference sequence). CDR3 nucleotides: TGTGCCAGCAGCTTAGTAGAGGGCGGCGGGGAGCTGTTTTTT. It yields the protein CASSLVEGGGELFF.

The V call is TRBV6-6, the J call TRBJ2-1; D gene unclear. The V gene's germline CDR1 is MNHNY and CDR2 SVGAGI (reference sequence). The CDR3 has 14 residues. V lost 0 bases and J lost 5, with 8 bases in between. CDR3 nucleotides: TGTGCCAGCAGTTACTCGATGCCCAACAATGAGCAGTTCTTC. Translation gives CASSYSMPNNEQFF.

The CDR3 sequence is CASSRSDRGNTIYF. DNA of the CDR3: TGTGCCAGCAGTCGATCGGACCGAGGAAACACCATATATTTT. The chain recombines TRBV7-9 with TRBJ1-3; no reliable D call. Between the trimmed V and J ends, which lost 6 bases and 4 bases, there was a span of 13 bases. The CDR3 is 14 residues long. CDR1 and CDR2 from the germline V gene are SEHNR and FQNEAQ (reference sequence).

The V gene is TRBV6-5, the J gene TRBJ2-7, with D possibly being TRBD2 (6 bases). Germline CDR1 and CDR2: MNHEY and SVGAGI. This CDR3 region has 13 residues. Trimming cost V 4 bases and J 0 bases, with 7 bases left between them. CDR3 DNA: TGTGCCAGCAGTTGGGACTCCTCCTACGAGCAGTACTTC. Encoded protein: CASSWDSSYEQYF.

The chain links TRBV9 to TRBJ2-5, with 7 bases that match TRBD1. The CDR3 has 15 residues. The J segment lost 4 bases and the V segment lost 4 bases, leaving 10 bases of the junction unmatched. From germline, CDR1 is SGDLS and CDR2 YYNGEE. The CDR3 loop is CASSPYTGAGETQYF. CDR3 sequence (DNA): TGTGCCAGCAGCCCTTATACAGGGGCCGGAGAGACCCAGTACTTC.

V usage is TRBV30 and J usage is TRBJ2-7; possibly TRBD1 for D (6 bases). The germline CDR1 and CDR2 sequences are GTSNPN and SVGIG (reference sequence). The length of the CDR3 is 17 residues. V was cut by 3 bases and J by 0 bases, with 21 bases left in between. The CDR3 nucleotides are TGTGCCTGGAGACCTAGATCAACAGGGTCAAGCTCCTACGAGCAGTACTTC. Residues: CAWRPRSTGSSSYEQYF.

The V gene is TRBV7-9, the J gene TRBJ1-1; no reliable D call. The CDR3 extends over 14 amino acids. Germline CDR1 SEHNR, CDR2 FQNEAQ (reference sequence). Trimming cost V 2 bases and J 4 bases, with 11 bases left between them. The CDR3: CASSLRTEGTEAFF. DNA for the CDR3: TGTGCCAGCAGCTTACGGACGGAGGGCACTGAAGCTTTCTTT.

This clone was seen a handful of times. The chain joins TRBV6-6 to TRBJ2-6; tentative D call: TRBD2 (6 bases). The CDR3 is 16 amino acids. CDR1 and CDR2 from the germline V gene are MNHNY and SVGAGI (reference sequence). V gave up 6 bases and J gave up 2 bases, with 14 bases separating them. CDR3 loop: CASSLQPGAGANVLTF. CDR3 nucleotide sequence: TGTGCCAGCAGCCTACAGCCGGGGGCTGGGGCCAACGTCCTGACTTTC.

The CDR3 DNA reads as TGCGCCAGCAGTGACAAAAACATTCAGTACTTC. Translation gives CASSDKNIQYF. The chain combines TRBV5-1 with TRBJ2-4; D unclear. Per germline, CDR1 SGHRS and CDR2 YFSETQ. This CDR3 has 11 amino acids. The V end was cut by 5 bases, the J end by 3 bases, with 3 bases between.